The entry that follows covers one T cell receptor (beta chain) sequence. This clone's antigen is unknown. Within one base of it there is no much larger clone, and no base qualities were kept. Counted from cysteine to phenylalanine, this CDR3 has 14 amino acids. Of the read, only the CDR3 DNA is kept; its 42 bases are in frame from base 1. Per the germline V gene, SGHDT is the CDR1 and YYEEEE is the CDR2. V is pared back by 3 bases and J by 8 bases, with 14 bases lying between the germline termini. In Seattle, one collaborating source enrolled patients while the infection was active and tracked those patients longitudinally over the course of disease. The collaborating institutions used their own protocols to collect whole blood in K2EDTA tubes. For TCRbeta analysis, collaborator samples were shipped as frozen whole blood, as isolated PBMCs, or as DNA extracted from either sample type. The data originate from a study of blood T cell repertoires in COVID-19 (dated by TCRdb to 2018 to 2021). Broadly, across the study: The collaborator samples originated in the United States, Italy and Spain and spanned the acute and convalescent phases of COVID-19. The prospective study material was composed of cDNA or gDNA derived from T cells, B-cell-depleted T cells, or PBMCs. Subjects who had been exposed to COVID-19, were actively infected with it, or had recovered from it provided the deeply sampled blood TCRbeta repertoires that made up the dataset. A freely available public database, intended as a resource for researchers studying the immune response to SARS-CoV-2, is where the repertoires were released. The samples were drawn from two sources: the first 160 participants of the ongoing ImmuneRACE study, and 1,000 to 1,500 subjects contributed by 6 global collaborators. The sample metadata nearly always contained a de-identified subject ID, COVID-19 status, age in years and sex. HLA class I and class II types, where available, came from metadata supplied by the sample provider rather than from assay-based typing. Results and caveats for the whole study, not just this receptor: How much clinical and demographic metadata was included differed by source and by participant, and the metadata was provided uncurated.

TCRbeta CDR3 regions were amplified from genomic DNA using the immunoSEQ Assay, a bias-controlled multiplex PCR. The authors' pipeline ran thus. The number of nucleated cells in each sample was estimated by amplification of reference gene primers within the assay. To quantify the absolute abundance of each unique TCRbeta CDR3 rearrangement, sequence reads were collapsed and filtered. For each sample, productive Simpson clonality was calculated as the square root of Simpson's diversity index over productive rearrangements. In its TCRdb copy, this immuneACCESS table keeps in-frame sequences only and misses some clones. Where compared with another copy, unresolved V genes explain less than half of these, and the others have no known cause. From that table come the V and J calls and clone size; the DNA was used to work out D and trimming. In this sample the table shows 350,000 or so clones, around 87% of which occur a single time. The ten largest account for more than 9% of the sample.

This clonotype was obtained from a woman aged 25 to 45 with COVID-19, enrolled during active disease. The receptor chain draws on TRBV5-6 and TRBJ1-4; 5 matching bases give a weak D call of TRBD1. Sequenced: peripheral blood. The nucleotides are TGTGCCAGCAGCTGGGGGAGGGTTACCGAAAAACTGTTTTTT. Its amino acids are CASSWGRVTEKLFF.